This T cell receptor beta chain comes out of a study of PD-1 blockade in mismatch repair-deficient tumors. Germline-derived CDR1 and CDR2 are MNHEY and SVGAGI. The CDR3 sequence is 13 residues long. Trimming shortened V by 5 bases and J by 11 bases, and 17 bases separated the two germline ends. Clones were read by immunoSEQ multiplex PCR, and TCRdb kept only the in-frame ones, dropping some. This table holds 40,000 or so clones, 70% to 80% found once. This receptor was taken from an adult with mismatch repair-deficient cancer. The starting material was peripheral blood, obtained 4 weeks after starting pembrolizumab. The chain couples TRBV6-5 to TRBJ2-3; tentatively, D is TRBD1 (6 bases). This CDR3 reads CASSDPTGLVQYF. The CDR3 DNA is TGTGCCAGCAGTGACCCTACAGGGCTCGTGCAGTATTTT.